These 11 T cell receptor beta chains were all obtained from the same sample, sequenced in a study of metastatic and nonmetastatic thyroid tumors. Every patient underwent thyroid surgery untreated. TCRdb re-called the PCR reads through MiXCR. The data show roughly 7,800 clones, around 28% seen once. Sequenced: tumor tissue. The receptor source for this set is a male donor with papillary thyroid cancer or a benign thyroid nodule (not recorded which). Some clones in this sample may be carry-over from other donors' samples.

A few counts support this clone. The chain carries TRBV12-3 or TRBV12-4 and TRBJ1-1, with TRBD1 matching over 9 bases. CDR3 size: 14 residues. Trimming removed 8 bases from V and 5 bases from J; junction bases left unmatched: 9. The CDR3 protein is CASGLTGGATEAFF. In DNA form, the CDR3 reads TGTGCCAGCGGTCTAACAGGGGGCGCAACTGAAGCTTTCTTT.

V and J are TRBV28 and TRBJ2-3, with D unresolved. Germline loops: CDR1 MDHEN, CDR2 SYDVKM. V dropped 4 bases and J dropped 5 bases, with 7 bases sitting between them. The CDR3 length is 12 residues. CDR3 loop: CASSSSRDTQYF. The DNA of the CDR3 is TGTGCCAGCAGTTCCTCGCGAGATACGCAGTATTTT.

This clone was recorded many times. The chain links TRBV20-1 to TRBJ2-7, with TRBD2 as a possible D gene (5 bases). V gave up 1 base and J gave up 4 bases, with 11 bases separating them. Germline values: CDR1 DFQATT, CDR2 SNEGSKA (reference sequence). The CDR3 consists of 13 residues. The DNA of the CDR3 is TGCAGTGCTAGAGGGCTAGCAGGTTACGAGCAGTACTTC. This encodes CSARGLAGYEQYF.

This chain joins TRBV6-4 and TRBJ1-2, with D possibly matching TRBD1 (5 bases). The length of the CDR3 is 15 residues. Trimming left V 3 bases short and J 3 bases short, with 14 bases between. Per germline, CDR1 MRHNA and CDR2 SNTAGT. The CDR3 nucleotides read TGTGCCAGCAGTGAAGAATGGGGCGCCGACTATGGCTACACCTTC. This codes for CASSEEWGADYGYTF.

The sample holds a few counts of this clone. The chain links TRBV19 to TRBJ2-7; no reliable D call. Looked up from germline, CDR1 is LNHDA and CDR2 is SQIVND (reference sequence). CDR3 length: 12 amino acids. V was clipped by 6 bases and J by 0 bases, with 6 bases between them. CDR3 protein: CASRGYSYEQYF. The CDR3 region has the DNA TGTGCCAGTAGGGGGTACTCCTACGAGCAGTACTTC.

This clone was found a few times. The V call is TRBV12-3 or TRBV12-4, the J call TRBJ2-3; D is possibly TRBD2 (6 bases). V was trimmed by 6 bases and J by 0 bases, leaving 13 bases between them. The CDR3 runs 15 residues. The CDR3 nucleotides read TGTGCCAGCAGGCCGGGACTTGCTAGCACAGATACGCAGTATTTT. Translating it yields CASRPGLASTDTQYF.

By share, this clone ranks as medium-sized. This chain links TRBV5-1 with TRBJ1-2; 9 positions match TRBD1. CDR3 size: 14 residues. V gave up 4 bases and J gave up 4 bases; unmatched junction bases: 5. CDR1 is SGHRS, CDR2 YFSETQ, per germline. The CDR3 loop reads CASSGTGSAYGYTF. CDR3 DNA sequence: TGCGCCAGCAGCGGGACAGGGTCGGCCTATGGCTACACCTTC.

This clone occurred a few times. V usage is TRBV6-1 and J usage is TRBJ2-7; 9 bases align to TRBD2. The CDR3 consists of 15 residues. The germline gives CDR1 MNHNS, CDR2 SASEGT. Trimming removed 0 bases from V and 6 bases from J; junction bases left unmatched: 6. CDR3 sequence reads: CASSEASGRTSEQYF. Written as DNA, the CDR3 is TGTGCCAGCAGTGAAGCTAGCGGGAGAACGAGCGAGCAGTACTTC.

The chain joins TRBV28 to TRBJ2-4; tentative D call: TRBD2 (5 bases). The germline CDR1 and CDR2 sequences are MDHEN and SYDVKM. V lost 5 bases and J 1 base, leaving 12 bases between the germline ends. The CDR3 is 15 residues long. The CDR3 region has the DNA TGTGCCAGCAGTCGGAGGTCGGGGGCCAAAAACATTCAGTACTTC. This codes for CASSRRSGAKNIQYF.

In this sample, this clone turned up a few times. This chain joins TRBV28 and TRBJ2-7; the match to TRBD1 covers 9 bases. V trimming: 1 base; J trimming: 5 bases; junction bases outside the gene matches: 6. Germline V gene data show CDR1 as MDHEN and CDR2 as SYDVKM. This CDR3 is built from 15 residues. DNA for the CDR3: TGTGCCAGCAGTTTATTGACAGGGGGAAGGAACGAGCAGTACTTC. This gives the protein CASSLLTGGRNEQYF.

This clone was seen a few times. This rearrangement joins TRBV6-2 or TRBV6-3 to TRBJ1-2, with 8 bases that match TRBD1. Germline loops: CDR1 MNHEY, CDR2 SVGEGT. V dropped 0 bases and J dropped 8; count of bases not matched to a gene: 8. CDR3 length: 15 amino acids. CDR3 in DNA: TGTGCCAGCAGTTACTCGGGTCAGGGGGCGCGAGGCTACACCTTC. Amino acid sequence: CASSYSGQGARGYTF.